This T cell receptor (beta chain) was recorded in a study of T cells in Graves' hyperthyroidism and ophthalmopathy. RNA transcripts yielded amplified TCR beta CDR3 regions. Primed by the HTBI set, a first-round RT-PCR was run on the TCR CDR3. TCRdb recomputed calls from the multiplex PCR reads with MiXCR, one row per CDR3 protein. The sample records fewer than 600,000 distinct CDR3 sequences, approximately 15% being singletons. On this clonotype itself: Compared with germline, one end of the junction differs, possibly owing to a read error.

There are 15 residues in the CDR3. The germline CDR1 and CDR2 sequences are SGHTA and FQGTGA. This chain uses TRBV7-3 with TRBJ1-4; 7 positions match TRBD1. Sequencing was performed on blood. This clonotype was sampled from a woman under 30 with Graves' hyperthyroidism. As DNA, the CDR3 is TGTGCCAGCAGCCCAACAGGGGCAACTAATGAAAAACTGTCTTTT. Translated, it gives CASSPTGATNEKLSF. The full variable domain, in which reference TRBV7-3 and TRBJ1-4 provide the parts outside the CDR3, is GAGVSQTPSNKVTEKGKYVELRCDPISGHTALYWYRQSLGQGPEFLIYFQGTGAADDSGLPNDRFFAVRPEGSVSTLKIQRTERGDSAVYLCASSPTGATNEKLSFGSGTQLSVL.